The 12 T cell receptor beta chains reported below all come from one sample, sequenced in a study of beta chain features in type 1 diabetes. General study results and limits: Type 1 diabetes patients had moderately but significantly shorter TCRB CDR3s in all four CD4+ subsets.

Every bit of the isolated RNA underwent reverse transcription, so sequencing read expressed TCRB transcripts. Some clones are missing from TCRdb's copy, which holds only in-frame ones; the method was immunoSEQ multiplex PCR. This table has fewer than 70,000 clones, around 60% appearing once. Antigens of these TCRs are unknown. Sequenced input: stem cell memory CD4+ T cells from blood. These receptors were collected from a woman under 40 with type 1 diabetes.

This clone was counted a few times. The chain employs TRBV29-1 and TRBJ2-5; TRBD2 might be the D (7 bases). Germline loops: CDR1 SQVTM, CDR2 ANQGSEA. Deletions cut 4 bases from V and 4 bases from J, with 16 bases between. CDR3 length: 14 residues. The DNA for the CDR3 is TGCAGCGTTGTTAAATCAAGGGGGGGAGAGACCCAGTACTTC. This encodes CSVVKSRGGETQYF.

In its sample, this clone was seen a few times. This CDR3 is CAISELKGQGDQFF. The CDR3 DNA is TGTGCCATCAGTGAGTTAAAGGGACAGGGTGATCAGTTCTTC. The chain joins TRBV10-3 to TRBJ2-1; 9 bases are a match to TRBD1. The germline V gene has CDR1 ENHRY and CDR2 SYGVKD. V gave up 1 base and J gave up 13 bases; unmatched junction bases: 8. This CDR3 has 14 amino acids.

This sequence joins TRBV5-6 and TRBJ2-7; 13 bases line up with TRBD2. This CDR3 comprises 17 residues. With V trimmed by 4 bases and J by 3 bases, 10 bases remained unmatched. Germline values: CDR1 SGHDT, CDR2 YYEEEE. This CDR3 reads CASSNAGTSGMSYEQYF. DNA of the CDR3: TGTGCCAGCAGCAATGCCGGGACTAGCGGGATGAGCTACGAGCAGTACTTC.

The genes are TRBV18 and TRBJ1-2; TRBD1 might be the D (6 bases). Trimming removed 3 bases at V and 8 bases at J, with 13 bases between. CDR1 and CDR2 from the germline V gene are KGHSH and LQKENI. This CDR3 region has 13 residues. CDR3 residues: CASSPRHREGYTF. The CDR3 DNA reads TGTGCCAGCTCACCCCGACACAGGGAGGGCTACACCTTC.

The chain links TRBV30 to TRBJ1-5; the D gene is possibly TRBD1 (6 bases). This CDR3 comprises 14 residues. Germline-derived CDR1 and CDR2 are GTSNPN and SVGIG (reference sequence). V was cut by 1 base and J by 4 bases, with 11 bases left in between. CDR3 loop: CAWSADSENQPQHF. CDR3 bases: TGTGCCTGGAGTGCGGACAGCGAGAATCAGCCCCAGCATTTT.

The V call is TRBV5-8, the J call TRBJ2-2; 9 nucleotides line up with TRBD1. V lost 5 bases, J lost 0 bases, and 14 bases stayed unmatched. The CDR3 consists of 19 residues. CDR1 is SGHTS, CDR2 YDEGEE, per germline. The CDR3 region has the DNA TGTGCCAGCAGTTACCTCGGACAGGGGTGGGGCCCGAACACCGGGGAGCTGTTTTTT. Encoded protein: CASSYLGQGWGPNTGELFF. The whole variable domain, filled in from reference TRBV5-8 and TRBJ2-2, reads EAGVTQSPTHLIKTRGQQATLRCSPISGHTSVYWYQQALGLGLQFLLWYDEGEERNRGNFPPRFSGRQFPNYSSELNVNALELEDSALYLCASSYLGQGWGPNTGELFFGEGSRLTVL.

The count of this clone is one. The chain joins TRBV4-1 to TRBJ2-2; maybe TRBD1 (6 bases). The ends were cut back, 1 base at V and 1 base at J, with 16 bases in the middle. The germline CDR1 and CDR2 sequences are MGHRA and YSYEKL. The CDR3 contains 18 residues. The CDR3 region is CASSQGQGLGGNTGELFF. CDR3 nucleotides: TGCGCCAGCAGCCAAGGCCAGGGTTTAGGGGGGAACACCGGGGAGCTGTTTTTT.

The V and J genes are TRBV29-1 and TRBJ2-2, with 12 bases aligning to TRBD2. The CDR3 runs 18 residues. Germline values: CDR1 SQVTM, CDR2 ANQGSEA. Trimming cost V 6 bases and J 0 bases; bases outside gene matches: 11. The CDR3 DNA reads TGCAGCGTCCTCGGGACTAGCGGGCGAGCAACGAACACCGGGGAGCTGTTTTTT. It is translated as CSVLGTSGRATNTGELFF.

This clone was detected a few times. The gene calls are TRBV5-1 and TRBJ2-1; the D gene is possibly TRBD2 (5 bases). The CDR3 consists of 16 residues. Germline CDR1 SGHRS, CDR2 YFSETQ. The V end was cut by 0 bases, the J end by 6 bases, with 16 bases between. The CDR3 bases are TGCGCCAGCAGCTTGGGATGGGCGGGTACGTTCAATGAGCAGTTCTTC. This encodes CASSLGWAGTFNEQFF.

Worth noting for this clone: At one end the junction does not follow the germline gene, possibly because of a read error. The CDR3 is CASSSSPGNTIYF. For the CDR3, the DNA is TGTGCTAGCAGCTCCAGTCCTGGAAACACCATATATTTT. This rearrangement joins TRBV7-7 to TRBJ1-3; no definite D call. The germline V gene encodes CDR1 SSHAT and CDR2 FNYEAQ (reference sequence). This CDR3 has 13 amino acids.

This chain uses TRBV6-5 with TRBJ2-7; 10 bases are shared with TRBD1. The V and J ends lost 0 bases and 7 bases, in that order; junction bases with no gene match: 6. This CDR3 is 15 amino acids long. Per the germline V gene, CDR1 is MNHEY and CDR2 is SVGAGI. CDR3 residues: CASSYSRTGGSEQYF. The DNA for the CDR3 is TGTGCCAGCAGTTACTCGCGGACAGGGGGTAGTGAGCAGTACTTC.

The gene calls are TRBV6-5 and TRBJ2-7; 8 nucleotides match TRBD2. The germline gives CDR1 MNHEY, CDR2 SVGAGI. The V and J ends lost 6 bases and 4 bases, in that order; junction bases with no gene match: 8. This CDR3 region has 14 residues. The CDR3 bases are TGTGCCAGCAGCCAAGCGGGGGCGACATACGAGCAGTACTTC. It specifies CASSQAGATYEQYF.